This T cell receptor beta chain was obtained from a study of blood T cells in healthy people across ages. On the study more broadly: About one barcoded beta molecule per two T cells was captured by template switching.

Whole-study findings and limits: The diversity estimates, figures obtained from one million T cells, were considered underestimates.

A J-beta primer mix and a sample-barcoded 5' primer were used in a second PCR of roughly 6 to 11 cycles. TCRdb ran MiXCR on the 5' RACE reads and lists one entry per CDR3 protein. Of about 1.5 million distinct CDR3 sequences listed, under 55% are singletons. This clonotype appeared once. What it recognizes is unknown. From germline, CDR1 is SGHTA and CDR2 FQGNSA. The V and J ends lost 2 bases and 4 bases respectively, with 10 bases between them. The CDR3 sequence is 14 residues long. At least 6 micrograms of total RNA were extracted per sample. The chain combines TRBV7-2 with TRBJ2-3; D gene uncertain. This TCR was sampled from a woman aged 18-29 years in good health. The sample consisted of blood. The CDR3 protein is CASSLRRTSDTQYF. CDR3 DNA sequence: TGTGCCAGCAGCTTACGCCGAACCTCAGATACGCAGTATTTT.